This T cell receptor (beta chain) was captured by sequencing in a study of CXCR3-negative and CXCR3-positive naive CD8 T cells. General study points: More hydrophobic TRB CDR3s were found in CXCR3-positive naive cells than in CXCR3-negative naive cells. Naive CXCR3-positive and CXCR3-negative cells shared similar TRBV-TRBJ usage, unlike memory cells.

CD45RO-CCR7+CD27+CD95- cells counted as naive CD8+ T cells. cDNA libraries for TRB were generated by 5' RACE incorporating UMI labels. No DNA is given; TCRdb re-called the 5' RACE reads and lists each CDR3 protein once. The sample shows more than 100,000 distinct CDR3 sequences, and about 0.37% sits with its ten largest clones. About this clonotype itself: What it binds is not known.

The sample comprised naive CXCR3+ CD8+ T cells from blood. Subset described: CD45RO-CCR7+CD27+CD95- naive CD8+ T cells expressing CXCR3 (TNR3+). This clonotype originated in a human donor in good health. Some clones in this sample may be carry-over from other donors' samples.

The CDR3 region is CSARQNTEAFF. V is TRBV20-1 and J is TRBJ1-1. Germline V CDR1 and CDR2: DFQATT, SNEGSKA (reference sequence). The CDR3 is made up of 11 amino acids.